A selection of T cell receptor beta chains follows, all from one sample in a study of T cells after yellow fever vaccination. TCRdb used MiXCR to reprocess the 5' RACE reads, holding one entry per CDR3 protein. The sample lists under 700,000 distinct CDR3 sequences, 17% occurring once. Here the sequenced sample was PBMCs, taken around 5 days after the first yellow fever vaccination. The receptors were gathered from a man younger than 35 who received the YFV17D yellow fever vaccine. CDR3s include the opening cysteine and the closing phenylalanine or tryptophan. Not all rows give a size; the values are once, few, many and, for expanded clones, a class.

clone_size	cdr3_length	v_call	j_call	cdr3_aa
few	20	TRBV5-1	TRBJ2-2	CASSPFWRGGSAPKSGELFF
few	11	TRBV5-1	TRBJ1-4	CASSIGEKLFF
.	15	TRBV7-3	TRBJ2-7	CASSPTGTGVNEQYF
few	15	TRBV10-3	TRBJ2-1	CAISEKRSSYNEQFF
.	14	TRBV9	TRBJ2-5	CASSVDGSKETQYF
.	15	TRBV21-1	TRBJ2-7	CASSKAPCLVYEQYF
few	15	TRBV7-2	TRBJ2-3	CASSLTGNRPDTQYF
.	15	TRBV5-4	TRBJ2-1	CASSIDSGYYNEQFF
.	14	TRBV2	TRBJ1-1	CASSDWGVNTEAFF
few	15	TRBV18	TRBJ1-5	CASSPMTGANQPQHF
few	18	TRBV4-2	TRBJ2-2	CASSHRTSGGSNTGELFF
.	16	TRBV18	TRBJ2-2	CASSPPGLVNTGELFF
.	13	TRBV5-1	TRBJ2-7	CASSVRDTYEQYF
few	14	TRBV7-2	TRBJ1-1	CASRSSSGTGNTFF
many	13	TRBV5-1	TRBJ1-2	CASSPGQGEGYTF
many	15	TRBV29-1	TRBJ1-1	CSVGAGWGMNTEAFF
many	15	TRBV7-9	TRBJ2-3	CASGGTSWATDTQYF
few	14	TRBV5-1	TRBJ2-3	CASTIAGGKDTQYF
few	14	TRBV7-9	TRBJ1-5	CASSLGRGDQPQHF
few	14	TRBV12-3/TRBV12-4	TRBJ2-7	CASSLWGQTYEQYF
many	13	TRBV6-4	TRBJ2-2	CASSDSSTGELFF
few	18	TRBV4-1	TRBJ2-7	CASSQLSLVPGGPYEQYF
.	11	TRBV20-1	TRBJ2-5	CSAPGGETQYF
many	16	TRBV6-5	TRBJ1-6	CASSYSRGRASSPLHF
.	10	TRBV20-1	TRBJ2-1	CSMKDNEQFF
.	15	TRBV12-3/TRBV12-4	TRBJ1-5	CASNRAGAEGQPQHF
few	13	TRBV9	TRBJ2-1	CASSVAVGGEQFF
.	14	TRBV7-2	TRBJ2-3	CASSPGGAIDTQYF
.	17	TRBV9	TRBJ1-3	CASSVGQGASWGNTIYF
few	11	TRBV10-3	TRBJ1-1	CAISKQGEAFF
.	12	TRBV10-3	TRBJ1-3	CAISENGNTIYF
.	17	TRBV7-2	TRBJ2-7	CASSLVKGGASSYEQYF
many	12	TRBV2	TRBJ2-7	CASSESAYEQYF
.	12	TRBV29-1	TRBJ2-3	CSVTQGSDTQYF
few	11	TRBV29-1	TRBJ2-1	CSARQEYGQFF
.	14	TRBV7-2	TRBJ2-7	CASSFASGVYEQYF
many	15	TRBV5-8	TRBJ1-1	CASSEPGTRDTEAFF
few	16	TRBV5-1	TRBJ1-1	CASRLLPTGANTEAFF